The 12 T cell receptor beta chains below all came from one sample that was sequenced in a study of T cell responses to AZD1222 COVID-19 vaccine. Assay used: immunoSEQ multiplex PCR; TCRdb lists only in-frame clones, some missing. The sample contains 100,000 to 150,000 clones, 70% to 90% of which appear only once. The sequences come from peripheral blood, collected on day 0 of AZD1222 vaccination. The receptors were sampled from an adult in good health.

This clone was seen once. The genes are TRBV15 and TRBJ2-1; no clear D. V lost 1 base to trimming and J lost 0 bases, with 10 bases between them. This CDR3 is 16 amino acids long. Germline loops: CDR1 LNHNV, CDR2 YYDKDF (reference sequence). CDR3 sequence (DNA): TGTGCCACCAGCAGAGGTGTGGATACCTCCTACAATGAGCAGTTCTTC. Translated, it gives CATSRGVDTSYNEQFF.

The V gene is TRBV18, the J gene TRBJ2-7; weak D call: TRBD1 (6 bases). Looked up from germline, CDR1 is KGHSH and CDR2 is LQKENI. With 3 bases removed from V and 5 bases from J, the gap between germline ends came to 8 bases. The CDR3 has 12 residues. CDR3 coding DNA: TGTGCCAGCTCACCGTACAGGGACGAGCAGTACTTC. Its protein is CASSPYRDEQYF.

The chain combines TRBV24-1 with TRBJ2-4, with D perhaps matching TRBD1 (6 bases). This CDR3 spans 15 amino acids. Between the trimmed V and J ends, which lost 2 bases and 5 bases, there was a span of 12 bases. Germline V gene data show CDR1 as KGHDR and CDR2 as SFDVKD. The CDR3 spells CATSDSRTVENIQYF. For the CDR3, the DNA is TGTGCCACCAGTGATTCGAGGACAGTGGAAAACATTCAGTACTTC.

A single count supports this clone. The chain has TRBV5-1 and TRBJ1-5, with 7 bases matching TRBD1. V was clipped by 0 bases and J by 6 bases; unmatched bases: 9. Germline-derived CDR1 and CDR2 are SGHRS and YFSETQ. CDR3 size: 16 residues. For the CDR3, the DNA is TGCGCCAGCAGCTTGGACGCGGGAGGGGGCTCTCAGCCCCAGCATTTT. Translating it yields CASSLDAGGGSQPQHF.

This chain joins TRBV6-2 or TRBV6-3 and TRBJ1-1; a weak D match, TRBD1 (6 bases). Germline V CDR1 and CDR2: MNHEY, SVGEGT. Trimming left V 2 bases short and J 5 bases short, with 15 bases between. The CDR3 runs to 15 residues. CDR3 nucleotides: TGTGCCAGCAGTTACCCACAGGGTAGGTGGACTGAAGCTTTCTTT. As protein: CASSYPQGRWTEAFF.

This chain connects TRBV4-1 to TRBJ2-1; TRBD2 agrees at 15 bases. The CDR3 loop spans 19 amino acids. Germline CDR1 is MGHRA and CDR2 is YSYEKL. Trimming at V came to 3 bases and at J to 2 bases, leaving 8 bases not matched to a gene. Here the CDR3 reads CASSHRTSGGALTYNEQFF. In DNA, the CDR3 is TGCGCCAGCAGCCATAGGACTAGCGGGGGGGCCCTGACCTACAATGAGCAGTTCTTC.

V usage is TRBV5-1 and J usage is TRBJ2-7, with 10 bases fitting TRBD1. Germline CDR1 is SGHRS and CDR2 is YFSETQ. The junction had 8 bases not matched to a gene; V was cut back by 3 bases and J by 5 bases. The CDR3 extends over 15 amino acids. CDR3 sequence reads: CASSWEGQGRDEQYF. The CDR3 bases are TGCGCCAGCAGCTGGGAGGGACAGGGGCGCGACGAGCAGTACTTC.

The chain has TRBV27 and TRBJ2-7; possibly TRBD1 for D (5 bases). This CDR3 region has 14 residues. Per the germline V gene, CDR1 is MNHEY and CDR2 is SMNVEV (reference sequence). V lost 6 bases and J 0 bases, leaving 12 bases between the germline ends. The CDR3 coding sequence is TGTGCCAGCAGGGGGTCAGGGTTCTCCTACGAGCAGTACTTC. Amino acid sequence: CASRGSGFSYEQYF.

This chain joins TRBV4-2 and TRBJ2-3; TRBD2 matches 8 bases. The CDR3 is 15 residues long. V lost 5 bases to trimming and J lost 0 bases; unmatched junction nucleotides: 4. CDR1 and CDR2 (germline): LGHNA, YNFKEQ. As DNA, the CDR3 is TGTGCCAGCAGCTCGTCTAGCGGGAGCACAGATACGCAGTATTTT. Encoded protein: CASSSSSGSTDTQYF.

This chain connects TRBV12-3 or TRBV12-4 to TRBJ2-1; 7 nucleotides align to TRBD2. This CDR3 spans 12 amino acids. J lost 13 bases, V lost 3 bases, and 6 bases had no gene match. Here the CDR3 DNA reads TGTGCCAGCAGTTTTGAGCGGGGCCAACAGTTCTTC. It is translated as CASSFERGQQFF.

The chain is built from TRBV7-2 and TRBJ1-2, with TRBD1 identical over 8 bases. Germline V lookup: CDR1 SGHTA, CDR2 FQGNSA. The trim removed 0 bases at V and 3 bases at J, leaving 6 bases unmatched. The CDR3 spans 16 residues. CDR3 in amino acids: CASSLAPGTGYYGYTF. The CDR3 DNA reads TGTGCCAGCAGCTTAGCGCCGGGGACAGGTTACTATGGCTACACCTTC.

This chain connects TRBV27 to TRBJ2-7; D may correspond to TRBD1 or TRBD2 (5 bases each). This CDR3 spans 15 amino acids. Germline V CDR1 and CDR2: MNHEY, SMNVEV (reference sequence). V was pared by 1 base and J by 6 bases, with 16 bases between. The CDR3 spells CASSLFGTMDPEQYF. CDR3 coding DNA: TGTGCCAGCAGTTTATTTGGGACGATGGACCCCGAGCAGTACTTC.